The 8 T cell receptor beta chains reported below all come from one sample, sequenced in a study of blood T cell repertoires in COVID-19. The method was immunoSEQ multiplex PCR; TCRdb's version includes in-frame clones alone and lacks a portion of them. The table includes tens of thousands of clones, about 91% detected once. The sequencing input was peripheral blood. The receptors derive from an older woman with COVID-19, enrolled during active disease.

As DNA, the CDR3 is TGTGCCAGCGCCTCGGGGACATACTGGCACACCGGGGAGCTGTTTTTT. Amino acids: CASASGTYWHTGELFF. V and J are TRBV18 and TRBJ2-2, with D perhaps matching TRBD1 (6 bases). CDR3 size: 16 residues. Germline V gives CDR1 KGHSH, CDR2 LQKENI. Trimming removed 8 bases from V and 3 bases from J, with 19 bases in between.

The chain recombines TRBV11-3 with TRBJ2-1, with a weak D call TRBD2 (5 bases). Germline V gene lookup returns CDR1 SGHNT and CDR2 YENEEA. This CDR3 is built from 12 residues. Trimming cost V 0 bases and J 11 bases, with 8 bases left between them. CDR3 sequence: CASSLDSGKQFF. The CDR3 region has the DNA TGTGCCAGCAGCTTAGATTCGGGGAAGCAGTTCTTC.

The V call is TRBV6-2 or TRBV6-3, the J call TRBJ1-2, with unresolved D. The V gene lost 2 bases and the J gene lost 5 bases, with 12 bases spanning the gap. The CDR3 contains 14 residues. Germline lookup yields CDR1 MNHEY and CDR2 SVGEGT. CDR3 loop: CASSYEAGSYGYTF. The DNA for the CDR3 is TGTGCCAGCAGTTACGAGGCCGGTTCGTATGGCTACACCTTC.

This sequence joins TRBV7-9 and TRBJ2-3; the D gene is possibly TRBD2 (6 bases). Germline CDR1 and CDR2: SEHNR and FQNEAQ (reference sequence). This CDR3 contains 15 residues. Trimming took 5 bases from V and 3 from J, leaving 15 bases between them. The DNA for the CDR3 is TGTGCCAGCAGCCCCCGGGACTCCTGGACAGATACGCAGTATTTT. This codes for CASSPRDSWTDTQYF.

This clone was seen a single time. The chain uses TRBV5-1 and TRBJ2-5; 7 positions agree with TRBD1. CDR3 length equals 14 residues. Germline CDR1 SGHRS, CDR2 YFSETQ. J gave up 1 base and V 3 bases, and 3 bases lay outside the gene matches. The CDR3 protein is CASSSGQFQETQYF. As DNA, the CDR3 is TGCGCCAGCAGCTCGGGACAGTTCCAAGAGACCCAGTACTTC.

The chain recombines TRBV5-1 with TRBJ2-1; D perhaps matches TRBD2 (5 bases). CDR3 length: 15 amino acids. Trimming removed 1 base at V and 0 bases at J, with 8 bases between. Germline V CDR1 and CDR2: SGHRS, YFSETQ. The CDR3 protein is CASSLSGDSYNEQFF. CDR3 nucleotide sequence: TGCGCCAGCAGCTTGAGCGGAGACTCCTACAATGAGCAGTTCTTC.

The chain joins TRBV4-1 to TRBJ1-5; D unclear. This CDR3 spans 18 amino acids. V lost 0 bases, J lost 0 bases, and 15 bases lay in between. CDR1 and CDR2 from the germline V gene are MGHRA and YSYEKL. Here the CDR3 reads CASSQEALTRDSNQPQHF. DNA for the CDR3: TGCGCCAGCAGCCAAGAAGCCCTGACTAGAGATAGCAATCAGCCCCAGCATTTT.

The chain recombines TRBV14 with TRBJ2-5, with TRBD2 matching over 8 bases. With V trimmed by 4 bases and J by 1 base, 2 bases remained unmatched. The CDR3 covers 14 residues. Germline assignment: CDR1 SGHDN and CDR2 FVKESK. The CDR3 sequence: CASSPGTSQETQYF. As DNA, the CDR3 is TGTGCCAGCAGCCCGGGGACTAGCCAAGAGACCCAGTACTTC.